These 16 T cell receptor beta chains originate from one sample sequenced in a study of ipilimumab plus nivolumab after autologous stem cell transplantation. The protocol was immunoSEQ multiplex PCR, while the TCRdb copy is restricted to in-frame clones and leaves out a portion. Among around 15,000 clones, 65% to 80% were seen once, and the ten largest hold about 9.4%. Sequenced material: PBMCs, taken in a trial of ipilimumab plus nivolumab as post-transplant consolidation. Receptors were obtained from a male donor with primary mediastinal lymphoma.

The chain couples TRBV5-4 to TRBJ2-5; D unclear. Between the trimmed V and J ends, which lost 0 bases and 1 base, there was a span of 13 bases. The CDR3 runs 16 residues. The germline gives CDR1 SGHNT, CDR2 YYREEE (reference sequence). CDR3 residues: CASSLGLSGVQETQYF. Written as DNA, the CDR3 is TGTGCCAGCAGCTTGGGCCTCTCGGGCGTCCAAGAGACCCAGTACTTC.

The chain combines TRBV19 with TRBJ2-3; D unclear. Germline V gene sequence: CDR1 LNHDA, CDR2 SQIVND (reference sequence). This CDR3 spans 16 amino acids. Trimming took 1 base from V and 0 from J, leaving 11 bases between them. The CDR3 loop is CASSIGLSPSTDTQYF. CDR3 in DNA: TGTGCCAGTAGTATAGGGTTAAGCCCGAGCACAGATACGCAGTATTTT.

The genes are TRBV7-3 and TRBJ2-1; 7 bases agree with TRBD2. CDR1 is SGHTA and CDR2 is FQGTGA in the germline V gene. This CDR3 has 13 amino acids. Trimming at V came to 5 bases and at J to 5 bases, leaving 3 bases not matched to a gene. The CDR3 here is CASSPGTNNEQFF. The CDR3 DNA is TGTGCCAGCAGCCCGGGGACTAACAATGAGCAGTTCTTC.

The V and J genes are TRBV11-2 and TRBJ2-7, with TRBD2 matching over 9 bases. The CDR3 length is 14 residues. The germline V gene encodes CDR1 SGHAT and CDR2 FQNNGV. V gave up 7 bases and J gave up 0 bases; unmatched junction bases: 4. Written as DNA, the CDR3 is TGTGCCAGCACGCTAGCGGGAAGCTCCTACGAGCAGTACTTC. The encoded protein is CASTLAGSSYEQYF.

Judged by abundance, this clone is large. The CDR3 DNA follows: TGCAGCGTATTCGAGACGGTGGAAGCTTTCTTT. Translating it yields CSVFETVEAFF. The rearrangement links TRBV29-1 to TRBJ1-1, with D unclear. V dropped 6 bases and J dropped 8 bases, with 13 bases sitting between them. This CDR3 spans 11 amino acids. Per germline, CDR1 SQVTM and CDR2 ANQGSEA.

The chain links TRBV5-8 to TRBJ2-3, with 11 bases that match TRBD2. This CDR3 spans 16 amino acids. Germline V gene lookup returns CDR1 SGHTS and CDR2 YDEGEE. V shed 6 bases, J shed 6 bases, and the junction held 12 bases outside the gene matches. The CDR3 bases are TGTGCCAGCAAAAAGACTAGCGGGGTACTACTGGATACGCAGTATTTT. It is translated as CASKKTSGVLLDTQYF.

J is TRBJ1-2 and V is TRBV5-1; unclear D gene. Germline loops: CDR1 SGHRS, CDR2 YFSETQ. V was clipped by 0 bases and J by 2 bases, with 5 bases between them. The CDR3 totals 13 residues. For the CDR3, the DNA is TGCGCCAGCAGCTTGGAAGGAAACTATGGCTACACCTTC. Translated: CASSLEGNYGYTF.

This chain links TRBV5-1 with TRBJ2-3; D is undetermined. Trimming cost V 0 bases and J 6 bases, with 11 bases left between them. The germline CDR1 and CDR2 sequences are SGHRS and YFSETQ. This CDR3 is built from 14 residues. As DNA, the CDR3 is TGCGCCAGCAGCTTGGGGCAGGCCGTGGATACGCAGTATTTT. Its translation: CASSLGQAVDTQYF.

V gene TRBV15 combines with J gene TRBJ2-5, with 12 bases identical to TRBD2. This CDR3 contains 15 residues. V shed 3 bases and J 2 bases; nucleotides not matched to a gene: 1. Looked up from germline, CDR1 is LNHNV and CDR2 is YYDKDF (reference sequence). The CDR3 region has the DNA TGTGCCACCAGCAGCGGACTAGCGGGACAAGAGACCCAGTACTTC. As protein: CATSSGLAGQETQYF.

This CDR3 is CASSELRQGPNTEAFF. Written as DNA, the CDR3 is TGTGCCAGCAGTGAACTAAGACAGGGGCCGAACACTGAAGCTTTCTTT. The chain carries TRBV25-1 and TRBJ1-1; 8 bases agree with TRBD1. The CDR3 has 16 residues. Trimming removed 2 bases from V and 1 base from J; junction bases left unmatched: 6. Germline CDR1 and CDR2: MGHDK and SYGVNS.

J is TRBJ1-6 and V is TRBV28; a weak D match, TRBD1 (5 bases). This CDR3 comprises 16 residues. Germline V lookup: CDR1 MDHEN, CDR2 SYDVKM. The V gene lost 4 bases and the J gene lost 6 bases, with 16 bases spanning the gap. This chain's CDR3 is CASSSPRQGGNSPLHF. CDR3 nucleotides: TGTGCCAGCAGTTCCCCCAGGCAGGGAGGTAATTCACCCCTCCACTTT.

The gene calls are TRBV28 and TRBJ2-1; D is undetermined. CDR3 length: 11 amino acids. V lost 6 bases and J 12 bases, leaving 12 bases between the germline ends. Germline CDR1 MDHEN, CDR2 SYDVKM. The CDR3 is CASRARFGQFF. CDR3 DNA sequence: TGTGCCAGCAGGGCCCGGTTTGGGCAGTTCTTC.

This clone showed up just once. The DNA for the CDR3 is TGTGCCAGCAGCTTACGGACAGGGGCCTGGTACGAGCAGTACTTC. Encoded protein: CASSLRTGAWYEQYF. The chain uses TRBV13 and TRBJ2-7; 9 bases are a match to TRBD1. Germline V CDR1 and CDR2: PRHDT, FYEKMQ (reference sequence). The CDR3 consists of 15 residues. Trimming removed 2 bases from V and 4 bases from J; junction bases left unmatched: 6.

This chain joins TRBV7-9 and TRBJ1-3; the D gene is possibly TRBD1 (5 bases). This CDR3 has 12 amino acids. Germline loops: CDR1 SEHNR, CDR2 FQNEAQ (reference sequence). The ends were cut back, 5 bases at V and 8 bases at J, with 10 bases in the middle. The CDR3 loop reads CASSTQGDTIYF. Here the CDR3 DNA reads TGTGCCAGCAGCACCCAAGGGGACACCATATATTTT.

The rearrangement uses TRBV2 and TRBJ2-2; D perhaps matches TRBD1 (7 bases). V shed 4 bases and J shed 0 bases, with 24 bases lying between them. This CDR3 has 20 residues. Germline loops: CDR1 SNHLY, CDR2 FYNNEI. The DNA for the CDR3 is TGTGCCAGCAGTGTGGAGGGGGCTTGGGACTCGTTCGCGAACACCGGGGAGCTGTTTTTT. Its protein is CASSVEGAWDSFANTGELFF.

The chain combines TRBV19 with TRBJ2-7; 7 bases match TRBD1. This CDR3 is 15 amino acids long. V gave up 3 bases and J gave up 3 bases; unmatched junction bases: 8. Germline V gene lookup returns CDR1 LNHDA and CDR2 SQIVND (reference sequence). The CDR3 is CASSILGQAGYEQYF. In nucleotides, the CDR3 is TGTGCCAGTAGTATTCTCGGACAGGCCGGCTACGAGCAGTACTTC.